The rows below give T cell receptor beta chains drawn from one sample of a study of OX40 agonist ivuxolimab in advanced cancers. Profiling relied on immunoSEQ multiplex PCR, and the TCRdb table lists in-frame clones only, not all of them. The sample has about 13,000 clones, approximately 72% seen once. The material sequenced was CD4+ or CD8+ T cells sorted from blood, taken in a trial of the OX40 agonist ivuxolimab. The receptors were gathered from an adult with an advanced solid tumor such as melanoma, head and neck, liver or kidney cancer. Each CDR3 is given with its conserved first and last residue. D genes are given only for firm matches. Expanded clones get a size class; other rows say once, few or many, or leave the size out.

TRBV5-4	TRBJ2-1	-	-	TGTGCCAGCAGTAGCGGAGACTACAATGAGCAGTTCTTC	CASSSGDYNEQFF
TRBV7-6	TRBJ1-5	-	TRBD1	TGTGCCAGCAGCCCGACAGGGAAGGAAGAGCCCCAGCATTTT	CASSPTGKEEPQHF
TRBV19	TRBJ1-1	-	TRBD1	TGTGCCAGTAGTATAGTTGGGGACAGGACGAGGTTGGCTTTCTTT	CASSIVGDRTRLAFF
TRBV5-1	TRBJ1-1	-	-	TGCGCCAGCAGCCAAGGACCGAACACTGAAGCTTTCTTT	CASSQGPNTEAFF
TRBV27	TRBJ1-1	-	-	TGTGCCAGCAGTTTGGGGGGGCCCACTGAAGCTTTCTTT	CASSLGGPTEAFF
TRBV7-3	TRBJ2-5	-	-	TGTGCCAGCAGCTTAGCCGGGCCGTGGGAGACCCAGTACTTC	CASSLAGPWETQYF
TRBV19	TRBJ1-5	-	-	TGTGCCAGTAGTATAGCAACATGGGAGCCCCAGCATTTT	CASSIATWEPQHF
TRBV7-9	TRBJ2-1	-	TRBD2	TGTGCCAGCAGCCCGATCCTGGGTGGCGGGAGGGAGGAGCAGTTCTTC	CASSPILGGGREEQFF
TRBV5-8	TRBJ1-6	-	-	TGTGCCAGCAGCTTGGATGCAAGTCGGTATAATTCACCCCTCCACTTT	CASSLDASRYNSPLHF
TRBV6-5	TRBJ2-5	-	-	TGTGCCAGCAGTTACGAGGGGGAGACCCAGTACTTC	CASSYEGETQYF
TRBV6-1	TRBJ1-2	-	-	TGTGCCAGCAGTACACAACAAAGAGGTTGGGGAGGCTACACCTTC	CASSTQQRGWGGYTF
TRBV27	TRBJ2-7	-	TRBD1	TGTGCCAGCGGCCCCTTACAGGGGATGGCCTACGAGCAGTACTTC	CASGPLQGMAYEQYF
TRBV7-9	TRBJ2-7	-	-	TGTGCCAGCAGCTCTCTGGGGGGCGTAGAGCAGTACTTC	CASSSLGGVEQYF
TRBV27	TRBJ2-1	-	-	TGTGCCAGCAGCGCCGGGGACGGAGCCTACAATGAGCAGTTCTTC	CASSAGDGAYNEQFF
TRBV4-2	TRBJ2-2	-	-	TGTGCCAGCAGCCAAGTACCCGATGGGGGCACCGGGGAGCTGTTTTTT	CASSQVPDGGTGELFF
TRBV5-6	TRBJ1-5	-	TRBD1	TGTGCCAGCAGCCAGCAGTTACAGGGGGGCCAGCCCCAGCATTTT	CASSQQLQGGQPQHF
TRBV27	TRBJ2-1	-	-	TGTGCCAGCACAGTGAACCCGGGAGAACCCTACAATGAGCAGTTCTTC	CASTVNPGEPYNEQFF
TRBV5-1	TRBJ2-7	few	TRBD1	TGTGCCAGCAGCTCTGGGACAGGCGATTTTTACGAGCAGTACTTC	CASSSGTGDFYEQYF
TRBV5-8	TRBJ2-3	-	-	TGTGCCAGCAGCACACGGCCCAGGGATACGCAGTATTTT	CASSTRPRDTQYF
TRBV28	TRBJ2-1	-	-	TGTGCCAGCAGCCCCCCCGGCGTGCAGGAAACCTACCTGAGCTCCTACAATGAGCAGTTCTTC	CASSPPGVQETYLSSYNEQFF
TRBV15	TRBJ1-5	few	TRBD1	TGTGCCACCAGCAGCGGACAGGGGGGTCAGCCCCAGCATTTT	CATSSGQGGQPQHF
TRBV13	TRBJ1-2	-	-	TGTGCCAGCAGCTTAGCTCAAGACCGCGACTATGGCTACACCTTC	CASSLAQDRDYGYTF
TRBV2	TRBJ1-2	-	TRBD1	TGTGCCAGCACCTCGTATCAGGGGGGCTATGGCTACACCTTC	CASTSYQGGYGYTF
TRBV27	TRBJ2-7	-	-	TGTGCCAGCAGTCCGGGGGTTCGCTACGAGCAGTACTTC	CASSPGVRYEQYF
TRBV27	TRBJ1-1	few	-	TGTGCCAGCAGTTTATCGGTCAGCACTGAAGCTTTCTTT	CASSLSVSTEAFF
TRBV19	TRBJ2-1	-	-	TGTGCCAGTAGTCTTGGGGTTGACTACAATGAGCAGTTCTTC	CASSLGVDYNEQFF
TRBV15	TRBJ2-3	-	-	TGTGCCACCAGCAGAGATGGCACCCGCACAGATACGCAGTATTTT	CATSRDGTRTDTQYF
TRBV6-4	TRBJ2-1	-	-	TGTGCCAGCAGTGACTCAGCGGGCTCCTACAATGAGCAGTTCTTC	CASSDSAGSYNEQFF
TRBV4-1	TRBJ2-1	-	TRBD2	TGCGCCAGCAGCCAAGCCCGGTCTGGCGGGGGTTACAATGAGCAGTTCTTC	CASSQARSGGGYNEQFF
TRBV7-9	TRBJ1-4	-	-	TGTGCCAGCCGTCGCGGGGACCCAACTAATGAAAAACTGTTTTTT	CASRRGDPTNEKLFF
TRBV29-1	TRBJ1-1	few	-	TGCAGCGCCGAAGGGAGGAGTAATACTGAAGCTTTCTTT	CSAEGRSNTEAFF
TRBV19	TRBJ2-7	-	-	TGTGCCAGTAGTCCCTATGACGACTACTCCTACGAGCAGTACTTC	CASSPYDDYSYEQYF
TRBV19	TRBJ2-3	-	TRBD2	TGTGCCAGTAGTCTAGCGGGAGATACGCAGTATTTT	CASSLAGDTQYF
TRBV19	TRBJ1-2	-	TRBD1	TGTGCCTCGAATCCGGGACAGGGGGCGACTGGCTACACCTTC	CASNPGQGATGYTF
TRBV7-8	TRBJ2-5	-	TRBD2	TGTGCCAGCAGCTTAGGGCCTAGCGGGAGGGTTCGGGAGACCCAGTACTTC	CASSLGPSGRVRETQYF
TRBV4-3	TRBJ2-7	-	-	TGCGCCAGCAGCCAAGCAACGGGAGCGTACTACGAGCAGTACTTC	CASSQATGAYYEQYF
TRBV14	TRBJ2-7	-	-	TGTGCCAGCAGCCAGTACTCAGGGGGGGACTACGAGCAGTACTTC	CASSQYSGGDYEQYF